The rows below give T cell receptor beta chains drawn from one sample of a study of T cells in Graves' hyperthyroidism and ophthalmopathy. TCRdb reprocessed the multiplex PCR reads with MiXCR, giving one entry per CDR3 protein. Counted here are around 300,000 distinct CDR3 sequences, roughly an eighth occurring once; the ten biggest clones make up 6.5% to 10%. The specimen sequenced was blood. Receptors originate from a woman aged 40 to 50 with Graves' hyperthyroidism. CDR3s include the opening cysteine and the closing phenylalanine or tryptophan. The order of the fields is J gene, clone size, V gene, D gene, CDR3 protein, CDR3 DNA. D genes are given only for firm matches. Not every row has a clone size; where given, it reads once, few, many or a size class.

TRBJ1-2,NA,TRBV7-8,NA,CASSTEDLTRGAYGYTF,TGTGCCAGCAGCACCGAGGACCTAACCCGGGGCGCATATGGCTACACCTTC
TRBJ2-3,few,TRBV20-1,NA,CSALHTDTQYF,TGCAGTGCTCTACACACAGATACGCAGTATTTT
TRBJ2-1,few,TRBV7-9,TRBD2,CASNPGLAVHNEQFF,TGTGCCAGCAACCCGGGACTAGCGGTACACAATGAGCAGTTCTTC
TRBJ2-1,many,TRBV11-3,NA,CATSETGTYNEQFF,TGTGCCACCTCCGAGACAGGTACCTACAATGAGCAGTTCTTC
TRBJ2-1,many,TRBV29-1,NA,CSVEFSSSYNEQFF,TGCAGCGTGGAATTCTCTAGCAGCTACAATGAGCAGTTCTTC
TRBJ1-3,NA,TRBV9,NA,CASSPVGWYGNTIYF,TGTGCCAGCAGCCCTGTGGGATGGTATGGAAACACCATATATTTT
TRBJ2-1,many,TRBV20-1,NA,CSARGRGGVGNEQFF,TGCAGTGCTCGCGGAAGGGGGGGAGTAGGTAATGAGCAGTTCTTC
TRBJ2-7,many,TRBV19,NA,CASTSRDTGSYEQYF,TGTGCCAGTACCTCCCGGGACACCGGCTCCTACGAGCAGTACTTC
TRBJ1-2,many,TRBV11-3,NA,CASSRRDTYGYTF,TGTGCCAGCAGTCGTCGGGACACCTATGGCTACACCTTC
TRBJ1-1,NA,TRBV19,NA,CASRPPRPGGADTEAFF,TGTGCCAGTAGGCCCCCGAGACCGGGCGGGGCGGACACTGAAGCTTTCTTT
TRBJ1-2,many,TRBV19,NA,CASSTRTDPNYGYTF,TGTGCCAGTAGTACTCGGACAGATCCTAACTATGGCTACACCTTC
TRBJ2-3,many,TRBV6-2/TRBV6-3,TRBD2,CASSFLAGSDTQYF,TGTGCCAGCAGTTTCCTAGCGGGATCAGATACGCAGTATTTT
TRBJ2-1,many,TRBV14,TRBD2,CASSQLAGRYNEQFF,TGTGCCAGCAGCCAACTAGCGGGACGATACAATGAGCAGTTCTTC
TRBJ2-5,few,TRBV19,NA,CASSGGRTISSETQYF,TGTGCCAGTAGTGGGGGGCGGACTATATCCTCGGAGACCCAGTACTTC
TRBJ2-1,NA,TRBV18,TRBD2,CASSPVNGGAGAEQFF,TGTGCCAGCTCACCCGTAAATGGGGGAGCGGGAGCTGAGCAGTTCTTC
TRBJ1-1,few,TRBV6-1,TRBD1,CASSRTGLDTEAFF,TGTGCCAGCAGTAGGACAGGGTTGGACACTGAAGCTTTCTTT
TRBJ2-7,many,TRBV20-1,TRBD2,CSASTTSGETHEQYF,TGCAGTGCTTCAACGACTAGCGGGGAAACTCACGAGCAGTACTTC
TRBJ2-5,NA,TRBV3-1,NA,CASSQPWTAETQYF,TGTGCCAGCAGCCAACCTTGGACGGCAGAGACCCAGTACTTC
TRBJ2-5,many,TRBV24-1,TRBD1,CATSASRQGASRQETQYF,TGTGCCACCAGTGCCTCACGACAGGGGGCTAGTAGGCAAGAGACCCAGTACTTC
TRBJ2-2,few,TRBV2,NA,CASRSVGTSTGELFF,TGTGCCAGCAGATCGGTAGGGACGTCCACCGGGGAGCTGTTTTTT
TRBJ1-1,many,TRBV9,NA,CASSVEPGRMNTEAFF,TGTGCCAGCAGCGTAGAACCGGGACGGATGAACACTGAAGCTTTCTTT
TRBJ1-2,many,TRBV29-1,TRBD1,CSAGDRGRGGYTF,TGCAGCGCCGGAGACAGGGGACGCGGTGGCTACACCTTC
TRBJ2-7,many,TRBV2,NA,CASSDATTYEQYF,TGTGCCAGCAGTGACGCGACAACTTACGAGCAGTACTTC
TRBJ1-1,many,TRBV20-1,NA,CSARSGRYTEAFF,TGCAGTGCTAGATCTGGACGGTACACTGAAGCTTTCTTT
TRBJ1-5,few,TRBV10-3,TRBD1,CAISEWGQNQPQHF,TGTGCCATCAGTGAGTGGGGACAGAATCAGCCCCAGCATTTT
TRBJ1-1,many,TRBV5-1,NA,CASSNGHGGTEAFF,TGCGCCAGCAGCAATGGACATGGTGGGACTGAAGCTTTCTTT
TRBJ1-5,many,TRBV2,NA,CASSLDSTNQPQHF,TGTGCCAGCAGTCTTGACAGTACCAATCAGCCCCAGCATTTT
TRBJ2-3,few,TRBV19,TRBD2,CASSPVGGSPDTQYF,TGTGCCAGTAGCCCGGTGGGCGGGAGCCCAGATACGCAGTATTTT
TRBJ2-1,NA,TRBV30,TRBD1,CAWSAAGTGRNERFF,TGTGCCTGGAGTGCGGCCGGGACAGGGAGGAATGAGCGGTTCTTC
TRBJ1-4,many,TRBV5-1,NA,CASSDGLNEKLFF,TGCGCCAGCTCAGACGGGTTAAATGAAAAACTGTTTTTT
TRBJ1-2,few,TRBV30,NA,CAWSVTGGPGGYTF,TGTGCCTGGAGTGTTACGGGGGGGCCAGGTGGCTACACCTTC
TRBJ2-2,many,TRBV3-1,NA,CASSPDPRLRSRTGELFF,TGTGCCAGCAGCCCCGACCCTCGACTTCGTTCTAGAACCGGGGAGCTGTTTTTT